This T cell receptor beta chain is drawn from a study of control samples from healthy donors and cancer patients. This clone was seen only once. From germline, CDR1 is SGHAT and CDR2 FQNNGV. The CDR3 sequence is 15 residues long. Trimming removed 0 bases at V and 1 base at J, with 9 bases between. The method was immunoSEQ multiplex PCR; TCRdb's version includes in-frame clones alone and lacks a portion of them. The repertoire holds about 42,000 clones, with roughly 80% as singletons. This sequence was found in a man in his 60s in good health. The chain combines TRBV11-2 with TRBJ1-1; D is possibly TRBD1 (5 bases). The sequencing sample was made of blood. CDR3 protein: CASSLDLGRNTEAFF. The CDR3 nucleotides are TGTGCCAGCAGCTTAGATCTGGGGCGGAACACTGAAGCTTTCTTT.